This TCR beta chain comes out of a study of Ad26.COV2.S vaccination and SARS-CoV-2 variants. Whole-study results and caveats: Similar non-spike TCR breadth was seen in vaccine and placebo recipients.

Assay used: immunoSEQ multiplex PCR; TCRdb lists only in-frame clones, some missing. The sample has a few hundred thousand clones; approximately 87% are singletons. The sample's treatment: around 19 received Ad26.COV2.S at low or high dose, single or two shots; several received placebo; per-sample allocation not given. Each sample was drawn 63 days after the first injection (of vaccine or placebo). In the case of this clone: What it recognizes is unknown.

This material consisted of peripheral blood, taken in a trial of Ad26.COV2.S vaccine versus placebo. The TCR originated in a person between 18 and 59 years old who received the Ad26.COV2.S COVID-19 vaccine or a placebo.

For the CDR3, the DNA is TGTGCCAGCAGTCGGACAGGGACGGGGCTCAGGTCGACTAATGAAAAACTGTTTTTT. It specifies CASSRTGTGLRSTNEKLFF. V and J are TRBV6-6 and TRBJ1-4; 8 bases agree with TRBD1. Per germline, CDR1 MNHNY and CDR2 SVGAGI (reference sequence). The J segment lost 2 bases and the V segment lost 5 bases, leaving 16 bases of the junction unmatched. This CDR3 region has 19 residues.